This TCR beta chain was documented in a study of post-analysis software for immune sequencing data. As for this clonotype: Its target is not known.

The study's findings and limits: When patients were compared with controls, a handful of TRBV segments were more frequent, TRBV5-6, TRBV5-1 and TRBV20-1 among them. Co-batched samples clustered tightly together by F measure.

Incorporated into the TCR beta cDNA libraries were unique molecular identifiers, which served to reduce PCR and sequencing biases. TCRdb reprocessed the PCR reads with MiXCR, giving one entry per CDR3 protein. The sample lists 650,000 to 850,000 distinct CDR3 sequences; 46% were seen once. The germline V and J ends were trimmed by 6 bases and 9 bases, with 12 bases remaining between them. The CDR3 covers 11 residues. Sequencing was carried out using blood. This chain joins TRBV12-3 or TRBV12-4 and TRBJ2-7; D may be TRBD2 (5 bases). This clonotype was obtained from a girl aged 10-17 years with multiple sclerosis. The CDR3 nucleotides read TGTGCCAGCAGCGGGAAGGGTCCGCAGTACTTC. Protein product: CASSGKGPQYF.